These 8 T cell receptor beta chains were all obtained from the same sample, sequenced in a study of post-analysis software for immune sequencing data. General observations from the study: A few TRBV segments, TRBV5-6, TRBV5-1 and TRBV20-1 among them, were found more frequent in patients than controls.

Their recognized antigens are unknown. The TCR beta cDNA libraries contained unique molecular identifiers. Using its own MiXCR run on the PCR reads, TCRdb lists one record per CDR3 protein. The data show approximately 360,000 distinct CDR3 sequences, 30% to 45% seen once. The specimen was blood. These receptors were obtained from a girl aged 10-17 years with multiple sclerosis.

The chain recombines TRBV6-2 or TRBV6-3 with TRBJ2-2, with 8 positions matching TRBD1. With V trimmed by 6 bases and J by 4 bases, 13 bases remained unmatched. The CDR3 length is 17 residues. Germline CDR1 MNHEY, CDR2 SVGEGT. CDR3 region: CASRCLGTGCSTGELFF. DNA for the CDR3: TGTGCCAGCAGGTGCTTGGGGACAGGCTGTAGCACCGGGGAGCTGTTTTTT.

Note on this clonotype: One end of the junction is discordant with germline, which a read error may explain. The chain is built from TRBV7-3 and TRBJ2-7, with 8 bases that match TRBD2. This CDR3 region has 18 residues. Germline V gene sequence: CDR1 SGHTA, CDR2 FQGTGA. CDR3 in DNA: TGTACCAGCAGCCCTCCCGGAAAGCGGGGGCTCAGCTCCTACGAGCAGTACTTC. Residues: CTSSPPGKRGLSSYEQYF.

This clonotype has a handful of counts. This CDR3 reads CASSVGGTGSYEQYF. The DNA of the CDR3 is TGTGCCAGCAGTGTGGGTGGGACAGGCTCCTACGAGCAGTACTTC. The chain is built from TRBV28 and TRBJ2-7; 8 bases line up with TRBD1. The CDR3 runs to 15 residues. From germline, CDR1 is MDHEN and CDR2 SYDVKM. Unmatched junction bases numbered 6, after V lost 5 bases and J lost 0 bases.

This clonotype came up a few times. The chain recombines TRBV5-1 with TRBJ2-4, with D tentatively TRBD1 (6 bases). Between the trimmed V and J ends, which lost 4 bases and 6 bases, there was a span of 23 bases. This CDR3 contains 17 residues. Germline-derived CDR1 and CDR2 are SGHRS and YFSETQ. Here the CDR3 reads CASSPLRGGTPLNIQYF. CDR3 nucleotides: TGCGCCAGCAGCCCCCTCAGGGGCGGCACCCCTTTAAACATTCAGTACTTC.

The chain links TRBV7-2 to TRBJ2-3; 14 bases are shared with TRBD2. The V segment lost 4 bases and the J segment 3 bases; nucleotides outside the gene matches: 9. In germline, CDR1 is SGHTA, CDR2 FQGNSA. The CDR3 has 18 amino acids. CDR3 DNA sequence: TGTGCCAGCAGCTCCAGACTAGCGGGAGGGCCAAGAACAGATACGCAGTATTTT. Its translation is CASSSRLAGGPRTDTQYF.

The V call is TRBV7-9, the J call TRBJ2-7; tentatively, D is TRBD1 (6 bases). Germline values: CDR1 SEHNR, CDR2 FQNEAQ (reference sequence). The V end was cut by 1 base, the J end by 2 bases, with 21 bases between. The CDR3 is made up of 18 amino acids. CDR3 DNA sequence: TGTGCCAGCAGCTTAGTAGGGGGTAGCCGACTAACAGCCTACGAGCAGTACTTC. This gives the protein CASSLVGGSRLTAYEQYF.

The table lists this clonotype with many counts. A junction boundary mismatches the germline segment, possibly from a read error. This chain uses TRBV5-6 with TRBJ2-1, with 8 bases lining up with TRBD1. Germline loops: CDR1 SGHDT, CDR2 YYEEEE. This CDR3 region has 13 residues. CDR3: CASSLTGGNEQFF. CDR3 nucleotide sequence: TGCGCCAGCAGCCTTACAGGGGGCAATGAGCAGTTCTTC.

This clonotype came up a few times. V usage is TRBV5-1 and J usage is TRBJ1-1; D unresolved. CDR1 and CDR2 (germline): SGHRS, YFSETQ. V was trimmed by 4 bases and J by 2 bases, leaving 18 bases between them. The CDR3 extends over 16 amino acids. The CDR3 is CASSPAGGGINTEAFF. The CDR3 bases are TGCGCCAGCAGCCCAGCCGGCGGAGGAATAAACACTGAAGCTTTCTTT.